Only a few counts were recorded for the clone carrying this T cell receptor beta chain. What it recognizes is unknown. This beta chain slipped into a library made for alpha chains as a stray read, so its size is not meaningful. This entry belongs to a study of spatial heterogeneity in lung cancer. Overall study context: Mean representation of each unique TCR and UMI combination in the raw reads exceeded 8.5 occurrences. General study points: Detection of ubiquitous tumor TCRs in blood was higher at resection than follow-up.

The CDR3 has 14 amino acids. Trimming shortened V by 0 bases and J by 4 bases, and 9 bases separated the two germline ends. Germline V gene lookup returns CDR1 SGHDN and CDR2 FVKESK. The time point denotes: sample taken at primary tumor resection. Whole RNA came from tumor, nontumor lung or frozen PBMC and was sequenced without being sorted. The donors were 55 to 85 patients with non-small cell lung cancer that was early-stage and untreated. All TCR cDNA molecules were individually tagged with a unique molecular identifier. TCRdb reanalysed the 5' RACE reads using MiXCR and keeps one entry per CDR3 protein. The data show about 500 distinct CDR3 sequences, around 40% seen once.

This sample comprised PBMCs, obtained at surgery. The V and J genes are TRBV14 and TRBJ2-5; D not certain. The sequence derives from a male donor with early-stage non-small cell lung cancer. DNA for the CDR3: TGTGCCAGCAGCCAAGATACTTTTGGAGAGACCCAGTACTTC. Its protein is CASSQDTFGETQYF.